This record covers a single T cell receptor beta chain. Per the authors' pipeline: Nucleated cell counts were estimated from reference gene primer amplification. Libraries were prepared by immunoSEQ multiplex PCR; TCRdb keeps only in-frame clonotypes and omits some of them. The DNA was the basis for D and trimming; V, J and clone size are from that table. Of 150,000 or so clones listed, around 81% are singletons. The data were obtained in a study of blood T cell repertoires in COVID-19. As for the study in general: Sources were T cells, B-cell-depleted T cells, or PBMCs; the material itself was cDNA or gDNA.

This CDR3 is 13 amino acids long. Germline V CDR1 and CDR2: SGHNT, YENEEA. Trimming cost V 0 bases and J 10 bases, with 10 bases left between them. The material sequenced was peripheral blood. The chain has TRBV11-3 and TRBJ2-1; D is undetermined. The receptor was isolated from a woman aged 60-75 years with acute or convalescent COVID-19. The CDR3 DNA reads TGTGCCAGCAGCTTAGATCAGGTCCAAGAGCAGTTCTTC. Translating it yields CASSLDQVQEQFF.